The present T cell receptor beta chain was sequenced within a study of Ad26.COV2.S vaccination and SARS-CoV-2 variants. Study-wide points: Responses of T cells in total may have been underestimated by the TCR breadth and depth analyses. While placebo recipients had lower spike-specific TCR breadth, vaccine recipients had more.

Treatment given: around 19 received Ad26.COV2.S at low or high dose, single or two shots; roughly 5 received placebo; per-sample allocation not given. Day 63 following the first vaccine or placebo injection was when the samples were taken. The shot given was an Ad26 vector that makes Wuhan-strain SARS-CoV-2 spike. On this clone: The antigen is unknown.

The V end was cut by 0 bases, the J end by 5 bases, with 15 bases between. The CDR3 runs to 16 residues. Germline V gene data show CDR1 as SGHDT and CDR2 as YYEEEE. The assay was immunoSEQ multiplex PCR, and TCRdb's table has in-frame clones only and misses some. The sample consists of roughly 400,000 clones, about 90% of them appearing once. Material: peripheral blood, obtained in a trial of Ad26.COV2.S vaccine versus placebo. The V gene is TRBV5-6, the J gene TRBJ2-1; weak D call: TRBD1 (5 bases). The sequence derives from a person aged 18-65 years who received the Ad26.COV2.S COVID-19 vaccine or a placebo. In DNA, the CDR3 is TGTGCCAGCAGCTTGGTGGGCCAGGGAAAGGACAATGAGCAGTTCTTC. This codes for CASSLVGQGKDNEQFF.